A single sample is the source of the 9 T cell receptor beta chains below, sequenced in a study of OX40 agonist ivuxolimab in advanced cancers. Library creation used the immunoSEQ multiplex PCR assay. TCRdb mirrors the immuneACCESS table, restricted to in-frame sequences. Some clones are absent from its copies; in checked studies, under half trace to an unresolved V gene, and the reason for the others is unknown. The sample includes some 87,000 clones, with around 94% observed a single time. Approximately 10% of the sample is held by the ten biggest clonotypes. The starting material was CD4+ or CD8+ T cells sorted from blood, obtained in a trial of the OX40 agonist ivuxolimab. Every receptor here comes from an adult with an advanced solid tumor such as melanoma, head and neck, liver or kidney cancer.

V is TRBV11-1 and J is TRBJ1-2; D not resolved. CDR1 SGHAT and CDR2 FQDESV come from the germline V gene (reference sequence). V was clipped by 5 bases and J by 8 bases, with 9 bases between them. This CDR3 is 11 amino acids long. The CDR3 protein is CASSPVEGYTF. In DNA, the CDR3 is TGTGCCAGCAGCCCGGTTGAGGGCTACACCTTC.

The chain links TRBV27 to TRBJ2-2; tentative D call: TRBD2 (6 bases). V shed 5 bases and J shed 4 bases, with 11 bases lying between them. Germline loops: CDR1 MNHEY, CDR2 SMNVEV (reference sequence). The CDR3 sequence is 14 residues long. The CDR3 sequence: CASSPGLTTGELFF. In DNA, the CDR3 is TGTGCCAGCAGTCCGGGACTTACCACCGGGGAGCTGTTTTTT.

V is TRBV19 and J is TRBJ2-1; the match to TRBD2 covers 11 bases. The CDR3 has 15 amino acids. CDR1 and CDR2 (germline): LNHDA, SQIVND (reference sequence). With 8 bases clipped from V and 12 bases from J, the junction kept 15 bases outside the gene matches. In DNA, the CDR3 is TGTGCCAGTGGGGGAACCGGGACTAGCGGAATAGTGCAGTTCTTC. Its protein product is CASGGTGTSGIVQFF.

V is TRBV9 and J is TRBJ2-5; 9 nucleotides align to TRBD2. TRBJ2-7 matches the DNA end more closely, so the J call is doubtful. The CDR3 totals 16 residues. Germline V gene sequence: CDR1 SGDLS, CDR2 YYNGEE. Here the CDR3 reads CASSVGGREGAYEQYF. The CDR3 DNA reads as TGTGCCAGCAGCGTAGGTGGGCGGGAGGGGGCCTACGAGCAGTACTTC.

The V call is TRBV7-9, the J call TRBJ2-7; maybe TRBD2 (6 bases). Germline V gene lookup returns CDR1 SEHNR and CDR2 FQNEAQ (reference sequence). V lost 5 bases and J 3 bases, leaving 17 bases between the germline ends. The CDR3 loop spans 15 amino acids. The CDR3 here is CASSPVTVGGYEQYF. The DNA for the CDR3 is TGTGCCAGCAGCCCCGTTACCGTGGGGGGCTACGAGCAGTACTTC. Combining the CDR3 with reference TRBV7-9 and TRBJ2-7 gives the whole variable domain DTGVSQNPRHKITKRGQNVTFRCDPISEHNRLYWYRQTLGQGPEFLTYFQNEAQLEKSRLLSDRFSAERPKGSFSTLEIQRTEQGDSAMYLCASSPVTVGGYEQYFGPGTRLTVT.

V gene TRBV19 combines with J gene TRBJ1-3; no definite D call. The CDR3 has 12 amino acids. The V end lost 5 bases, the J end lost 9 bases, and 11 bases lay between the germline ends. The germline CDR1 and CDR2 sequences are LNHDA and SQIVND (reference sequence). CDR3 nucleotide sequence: TGTGCCAGTAGTCCCGGTGGGAGCACCATATATTTT. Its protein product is CASSPGGSTIYF.

CDR3 residues: CASSLVGGRHSYEQYF. For the CDR3, the DNA is TGTGCCAGCAGCTTAGTAGGCGGGAGGCACTCCTACGAGCAGTACTTC. The chain joins TRBV7-8 to TRBJ2-7; 8 bases line up with TRBD2. V trimming: 1 base; J trimming: 0 bases; junction bases outside the gene matches: 5. In germline, CDR1 is SGHVS, CDR2 FQNEAQ. This CDR3 has 16 residues.

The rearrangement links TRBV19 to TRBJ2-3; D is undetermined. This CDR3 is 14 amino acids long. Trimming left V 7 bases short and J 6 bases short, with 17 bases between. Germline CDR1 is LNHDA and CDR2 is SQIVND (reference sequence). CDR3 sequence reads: CASNGPRPPDTQYF. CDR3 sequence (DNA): TGTGCCAGTAATGGACCAAGGCCGCCGGATACGCAGTATTTT. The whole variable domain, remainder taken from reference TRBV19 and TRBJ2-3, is DGGITQSPKYLFRKEGQNVTLSCEQNLNHDAMYWYRQDPGQGLRLIYYSQIVNDFQKGDIAEGYSVSREKKESFPLTVTSAQKNPTAFYLCASNGPRPPDTQYFGPGTRLTVL.

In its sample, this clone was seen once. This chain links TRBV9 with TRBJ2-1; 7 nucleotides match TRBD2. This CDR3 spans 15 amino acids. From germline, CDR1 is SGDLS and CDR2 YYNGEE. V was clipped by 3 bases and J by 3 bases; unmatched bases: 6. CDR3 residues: CASSASGGFYNEQFF. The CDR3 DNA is TGTGCCAGCAGCGCCTCGGGGGGTTTCTACAATGAGCAGTTCTTC.